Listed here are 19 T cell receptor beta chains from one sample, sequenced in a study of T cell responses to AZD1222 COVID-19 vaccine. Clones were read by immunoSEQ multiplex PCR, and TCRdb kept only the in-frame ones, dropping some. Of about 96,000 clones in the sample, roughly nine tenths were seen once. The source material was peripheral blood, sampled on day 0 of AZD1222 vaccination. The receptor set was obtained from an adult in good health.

In DNA, the CDR3 is TGTGCCAGCAGTGATCGGGTATACCAGGATGGCTACACCTTC. This encodes CASSDRVYQDGYTF. The chain carries TRBV2 and TRBJ1-2; D remains ambiguous. V lost 3 bases and J 6 bases, leaving 14 bases between the germline ends. Germline assignment: CDR1 SNHLY and CDR2 FYNNEI. The CDR3 contains 14 residues.

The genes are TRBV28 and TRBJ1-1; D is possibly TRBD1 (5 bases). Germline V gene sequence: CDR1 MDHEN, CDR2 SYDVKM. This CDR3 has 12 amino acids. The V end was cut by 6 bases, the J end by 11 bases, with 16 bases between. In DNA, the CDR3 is TGTGCCAGCAGGGAGTGGGGGGACGGGGCTTTCTTT. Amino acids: CASREWGDGAFF.

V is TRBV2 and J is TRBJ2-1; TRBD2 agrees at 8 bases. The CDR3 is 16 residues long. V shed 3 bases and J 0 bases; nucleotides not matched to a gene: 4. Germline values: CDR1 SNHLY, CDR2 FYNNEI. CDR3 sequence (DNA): TGTGCCAGCAGTGATCTGGCGGGGGGCTCCTACAATGAGCAGTTCTTC. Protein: CASSDLAGGSYNEQFF. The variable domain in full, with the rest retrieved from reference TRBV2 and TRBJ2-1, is EPEVTQTPSHQVTQMGQEVILRCVPISNHLYFYWYRQILGQKVEFLVSFYNNEISEKSEIFDDQFSVERPDGSNFTLKIRSTKLEDSAMYFCASSDLAGGSYNEQFFGPGTRLTVL.

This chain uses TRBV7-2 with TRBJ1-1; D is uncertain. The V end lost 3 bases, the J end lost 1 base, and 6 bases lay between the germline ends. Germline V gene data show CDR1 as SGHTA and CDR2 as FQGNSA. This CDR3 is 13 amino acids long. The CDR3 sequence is CASSFAENTEAFF. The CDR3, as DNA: TGTGCCAGCAGCTTTGCCGAGAACACTGAAGCTTTCTTT. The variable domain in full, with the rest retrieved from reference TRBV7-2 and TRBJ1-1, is GAGVSQSPSNKVTEKGKDVELRCDPISGHTALYWYRQSLGQGLEFLIYFQGNSAPDKSGLPSDRFSAERTGGSVSTLTIQRTQQEDSAVYLCASSFAENTEAFFGQGTRLTVV.

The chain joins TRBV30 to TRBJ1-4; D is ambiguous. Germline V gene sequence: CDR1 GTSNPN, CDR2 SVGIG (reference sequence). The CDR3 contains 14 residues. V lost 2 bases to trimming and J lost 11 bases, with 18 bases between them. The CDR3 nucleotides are TGTGCCTGGAGTTCAGGCTCAGCCTCTACTAAACTGTTTTTT. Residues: CAWSSGSASTKLFF. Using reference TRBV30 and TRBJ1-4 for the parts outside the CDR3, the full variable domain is SQTIHQWPATLVQPVGSPLSLECTVEGTSNPNLYWYRQAAGRGLQLLFYSVGIGQISSEVPQNLSASRPQDRQFILSSKKLLLSDSGFYLCAWSSGSASTKLFFGSGTQLSVL.

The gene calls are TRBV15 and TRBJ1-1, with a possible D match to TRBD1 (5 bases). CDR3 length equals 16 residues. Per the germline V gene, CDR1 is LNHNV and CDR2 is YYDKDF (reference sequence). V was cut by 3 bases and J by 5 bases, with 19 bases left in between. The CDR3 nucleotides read TGTGCCACCAGCAGGGGCATTGGGGGACCGGGGACTGAAGCTTTCTTT. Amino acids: CATSRGIGGPGTEAFF.

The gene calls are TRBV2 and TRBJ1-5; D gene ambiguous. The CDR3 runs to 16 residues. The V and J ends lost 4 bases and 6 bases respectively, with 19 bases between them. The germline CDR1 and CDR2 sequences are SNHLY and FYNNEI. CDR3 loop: CASSGRGPAQSQPQHF. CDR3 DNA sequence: TGTGCCAGCAGTGGTCGTGGGCCAGCGCAAAGTCAGCCCCAGCATTTT.

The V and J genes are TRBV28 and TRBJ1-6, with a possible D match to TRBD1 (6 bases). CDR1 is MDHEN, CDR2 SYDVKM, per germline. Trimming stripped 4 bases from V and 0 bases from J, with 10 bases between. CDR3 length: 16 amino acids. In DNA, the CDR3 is TGTGCCAGCAGTTCAGGGGACTTCTCCTATAATTCACCCCTCCACTTT. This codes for CASSSGDFSYNSPLHF.

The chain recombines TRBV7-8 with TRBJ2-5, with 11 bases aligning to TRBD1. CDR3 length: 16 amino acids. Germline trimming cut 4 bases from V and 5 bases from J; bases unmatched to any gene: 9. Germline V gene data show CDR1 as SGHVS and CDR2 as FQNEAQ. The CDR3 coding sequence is TGTGCCAGCAGCTACCGGACAGGGGGCCGCGGGGAGACCCAGTACTTC. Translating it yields CASSYRTGGRGETQYF.

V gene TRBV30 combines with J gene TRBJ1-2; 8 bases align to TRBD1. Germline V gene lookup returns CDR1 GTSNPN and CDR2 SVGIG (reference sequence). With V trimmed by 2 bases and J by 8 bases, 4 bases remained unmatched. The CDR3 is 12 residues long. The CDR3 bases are TGTGCCTGGAGTACAGGGGGAGAGGGCTACACCTTC. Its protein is CAWSTGGEGYTF. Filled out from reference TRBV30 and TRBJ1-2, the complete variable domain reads SQTIHQWPATLVQPVGSPLSLECTVEGTSNPNLYWYRQAAGRGLQLLFYSVGIGQISSEVPQNLSASRPQDRQFILSSKKLLLSDSGFYLCAWSTGGEGYTFGSGTRLTVV.

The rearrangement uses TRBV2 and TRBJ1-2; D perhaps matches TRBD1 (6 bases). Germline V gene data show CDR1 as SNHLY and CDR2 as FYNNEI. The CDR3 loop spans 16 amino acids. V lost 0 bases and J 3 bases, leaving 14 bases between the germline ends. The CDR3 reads CASSEAKGGGYYGYTF. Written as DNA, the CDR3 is TGTGCCAGCAGTGAAGCTAAGGGAGGGGGATACTATGGCTACACCTTC.

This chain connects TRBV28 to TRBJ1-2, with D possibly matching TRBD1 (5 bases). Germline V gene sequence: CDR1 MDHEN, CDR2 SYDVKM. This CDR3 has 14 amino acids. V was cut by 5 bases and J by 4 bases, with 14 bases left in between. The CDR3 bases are TGTGCCAGCAGTATCCCGGGACGGAGCTATGGCTACACCTTC. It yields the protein CASSIPGRSYGYTF.

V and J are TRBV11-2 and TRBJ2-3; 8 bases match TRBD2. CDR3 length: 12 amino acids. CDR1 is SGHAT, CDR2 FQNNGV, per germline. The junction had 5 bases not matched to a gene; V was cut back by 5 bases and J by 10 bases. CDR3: CASSNAGGAQYF. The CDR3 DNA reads TGTGCCAGCAGCAATGCGGGGGGTGCGCAGTATTTT.

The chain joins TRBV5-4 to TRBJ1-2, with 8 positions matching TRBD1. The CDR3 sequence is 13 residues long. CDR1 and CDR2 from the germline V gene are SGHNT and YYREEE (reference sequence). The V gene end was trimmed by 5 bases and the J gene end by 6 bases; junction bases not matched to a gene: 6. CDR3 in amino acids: CASSSDRVDGYTF. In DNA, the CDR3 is TGTGCCAGCAGTTCGGACAGGGTGGATGGCTACACCTTC.

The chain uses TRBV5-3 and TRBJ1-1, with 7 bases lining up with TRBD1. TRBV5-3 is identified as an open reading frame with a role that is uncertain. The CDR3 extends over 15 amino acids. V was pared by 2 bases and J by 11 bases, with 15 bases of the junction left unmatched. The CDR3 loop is CARSFRTGPDTEAFF. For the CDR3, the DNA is TGTGCCAGAAGCTTCCGGACAGGACCCGATACGGAGGCTTTCTTT.

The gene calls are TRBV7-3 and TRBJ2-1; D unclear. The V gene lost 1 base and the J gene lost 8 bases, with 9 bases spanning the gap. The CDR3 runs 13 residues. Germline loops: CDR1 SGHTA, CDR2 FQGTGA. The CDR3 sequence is CASSLRPLDEQFF. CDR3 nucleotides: TGTGCCAGCAGCTTAAGACCCTTGGATGAGCAGTTCTTC.

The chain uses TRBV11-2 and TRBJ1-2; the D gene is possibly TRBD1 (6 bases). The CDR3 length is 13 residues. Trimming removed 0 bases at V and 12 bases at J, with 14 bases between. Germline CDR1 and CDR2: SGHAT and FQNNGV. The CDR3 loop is CASSLDPQGPHTF. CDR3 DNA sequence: TGTGCCAGCAGCTTAGATCCCCAGGGGCCCCACACCTTC.

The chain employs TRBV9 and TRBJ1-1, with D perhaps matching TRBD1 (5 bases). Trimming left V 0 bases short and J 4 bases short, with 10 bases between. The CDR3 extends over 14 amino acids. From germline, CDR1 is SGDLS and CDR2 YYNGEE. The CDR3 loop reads CASSVARAGTEAFF. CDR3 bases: TGTGCCAGCAGCGTAGCCAGGGCGGGCACTGAAGCTTTCTTT.

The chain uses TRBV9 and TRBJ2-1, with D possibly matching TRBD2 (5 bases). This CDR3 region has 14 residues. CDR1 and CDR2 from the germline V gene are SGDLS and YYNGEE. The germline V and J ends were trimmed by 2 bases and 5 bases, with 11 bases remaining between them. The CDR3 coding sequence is TGTGCCAGCAGCGTCCGGTGGGAGAACAATGAGCAGTTCTTC. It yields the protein CASSVRWENNEQFF.